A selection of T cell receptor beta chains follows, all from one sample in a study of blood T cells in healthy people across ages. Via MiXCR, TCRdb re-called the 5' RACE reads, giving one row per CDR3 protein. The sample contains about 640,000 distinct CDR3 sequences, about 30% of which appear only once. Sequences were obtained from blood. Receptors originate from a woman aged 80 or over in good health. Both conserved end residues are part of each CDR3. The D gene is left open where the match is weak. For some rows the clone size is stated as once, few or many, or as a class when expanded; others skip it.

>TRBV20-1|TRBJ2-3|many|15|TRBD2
CSAPRPSGGAGTQYF
TGCAGTGCTCCCCGCCCTAGCGGGGGGGCCGGTACGCAGTATTTT
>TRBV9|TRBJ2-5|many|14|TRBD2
CASTLGLAEETQYF
TGTGCCAGCACCCTGGGACTAGCGGAAGAGACCCAGTACTTC
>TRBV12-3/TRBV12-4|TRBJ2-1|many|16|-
CASRAIDRRAYNEQFF
TGTGCCAGCAGGGCAATAGACAGACGGGCCTACAATGAGCAGTTCTTC
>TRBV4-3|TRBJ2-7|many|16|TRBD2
CASSRDFTSGSYEQYF
TGCGCCAGCAGCCGGGACTTTACTAGCGGATCCTACGAGCAGTACTTC
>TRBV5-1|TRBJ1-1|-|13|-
CASSLSHDREAFF
TGCGCCAGCAGCTTGTCCCACGACAGAGAAGCTTTCTTT
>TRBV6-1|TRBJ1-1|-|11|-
CASSVLGEAFF
TGTGCCAGCAGTGTGCTGGGGGAAGCTTTCTTT
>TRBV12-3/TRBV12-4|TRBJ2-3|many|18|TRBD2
CASSLARLAGGGTDTQYF
TGTGCCAGCAGTTTAGCAAGACTAGCGGGGGGGGGAACAGATACGCAGTATTTT
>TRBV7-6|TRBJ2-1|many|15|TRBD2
CASSKGLAGGLEQFF
TGTGCCAGCAGCAAGGGACTAGCGGGGGGGCTTGAGCAGTTCTTC
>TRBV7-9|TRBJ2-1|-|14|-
CASMAASRQDRQFF
TGTGCCAGCATGGCAGCGTCGCGACAGGATCGGCAGTTCTTC
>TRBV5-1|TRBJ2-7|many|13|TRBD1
CASSSRQGHEQYF
TGCGCCAGCAGCAGTAGACAGGGCCACGAGCAGTACTTC
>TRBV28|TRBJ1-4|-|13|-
CASRLGTNEKLFF
TGTGCCAGCAGATTGGGAACTAATGAAAAACTGTTTTTT
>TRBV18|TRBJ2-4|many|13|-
CASSPGQAGEQYF
TGTGCCAGCTCACCAGGGCAGGCTGGGGAGCAGTACTTC
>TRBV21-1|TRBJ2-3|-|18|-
CASSKIGRDRGRTDTQYF
TGTGCCAGCAGCAAAATTGGTCGAGACAGGGGGCGGACAGATACGCAGTATTTT
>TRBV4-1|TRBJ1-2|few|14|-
CASSQLTGNYGYTF
TGCGCCAGCAGCCAACTGACAGGCAACTATGGCTACACCTTC
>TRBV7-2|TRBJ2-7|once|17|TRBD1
CASGLASSGQGLYEQYF
TGTGCCAGCGGCCTAGCCTCCTCGGGACAGGGCTTGTACGAGCAGTACTTC
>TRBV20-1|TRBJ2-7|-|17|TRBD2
CSARGLQRGDESYEQYF
TGCAGTGCTAGGGGTTTGCAGCGGGGGGATGAAAGCTACGAGCAGTACTTC
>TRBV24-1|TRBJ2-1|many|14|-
CATSDFGPVAEQFF
TGTGCCACCAGTGATTTTGGGCCCGTAGCTGAGCAGTTCTTC
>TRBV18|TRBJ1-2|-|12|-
CASSLLRLSYTF
TGTGCCAGCTCCCTGCTTCGTTTGAGTTACACCTTC
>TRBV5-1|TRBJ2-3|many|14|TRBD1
CASSRDSPTDTQYF
TGCGCCAGCAGCCGGGACAGCCCCACAGATACGCAGTATTTT
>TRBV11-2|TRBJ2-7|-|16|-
CASSSPRAATYNEQYF
TGTGCCAGCAGCTCCCCCCGAGCGGCCACTTACAATGAGCAGTACTTC
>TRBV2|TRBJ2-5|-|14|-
CASSDAARAETQYF
TGTGCCAGCAGTGACGCGGCTAGGGCCGAGACCCAGTACTTC
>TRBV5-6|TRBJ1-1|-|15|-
CASSPQGQIATEAFF
TGTGCCAGCAGTCCCCAGGGGCAGATAGCCACTGAAGCTTTCTTT
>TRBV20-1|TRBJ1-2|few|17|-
CSARSAGWGAVDYGYTF
TGCAGTGCTAGATCCGCGGGATGGGGGGCGGTAGACTATGGCTACACCTTC
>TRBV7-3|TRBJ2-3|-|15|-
CASSPGPSSTDTQYF
TGTGCCAGCAGCCCAGGACCGTCTAGCACAGATACGCAGTATTTT
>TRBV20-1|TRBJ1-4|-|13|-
CSARQDRTRELFF
TGCAGTGCAAGGCAGGACAGAACGCGGGAACTGTTTTTT
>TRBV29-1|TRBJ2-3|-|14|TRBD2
CSGRLAASTDTQYF
TGCAGCGGCCGACTAGCGGCTAGCACAGATACGCAGTATTTT
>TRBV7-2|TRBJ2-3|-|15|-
CASSLARGRTDTQYF
TGTGCCAGCAGCTTAGCTCGGGGTAGGACAGATACGCAGTATTTT
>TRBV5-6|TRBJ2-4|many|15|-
CASSRRLLAKNIQYF
TGTGCCAGCAGCCGAAGACTGCTAGCCAAAAACATTCAGTACTTC
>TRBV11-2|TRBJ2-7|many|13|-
CASSLGRAGEQYF
TGTGCCAGCAGCTTAGGTAGGGCGGGAGAGCAGTACTTC
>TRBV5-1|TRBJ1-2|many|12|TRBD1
CASSFGGQYNTF
TGCGCCAGCAGCTTCGGGGGACAGTACAACACCTTC
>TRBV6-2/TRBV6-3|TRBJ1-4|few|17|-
CASSYSKWPAGDEKLFF
TGTGCCAGCAGTTACTCGAAGTGGCCCGCAGGAGACGAAAAACTGTTTTTT
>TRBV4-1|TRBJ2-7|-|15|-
CASSQDAPKGSEQYF
TGCGCCAGCAGCCAAGATGCGCCCAAGGGCTCCGAGCAGTACTTC
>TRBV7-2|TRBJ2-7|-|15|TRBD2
CANSSLAGSYSEQYF
TGTGCCAACAGCTCACTAGCGGGGTCTTACAGTGAGCAGTACTTC
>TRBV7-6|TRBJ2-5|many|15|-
CASRRPLTGEETQYF
TGTGCCAGCAGGCGTCCCCTAACGGGGGAAGAGACCCAGTACTTC
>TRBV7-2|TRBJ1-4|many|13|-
CASSVAAREKLFF
TGTGCCAGCTCCGTGGCAGCCCGTGAAAAACTGTTTTTT
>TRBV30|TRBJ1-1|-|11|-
CAWSNRDEAFF
TGTGCCTGGAGTAATAGAGATGAAGCTTTCTTT
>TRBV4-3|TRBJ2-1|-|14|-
CASSQEWRYNEQFF
TGCGCCAGCAGCCAAGAATGGAGATACAATGAGCAGTTCTTC
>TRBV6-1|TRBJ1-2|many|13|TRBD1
CASIDRDDYGYTF
TGTGCCAGCATTGACAGGGATGACTATGGCTACACCTTC
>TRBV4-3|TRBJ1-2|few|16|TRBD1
CASSQEGGQGGYGYTF
TGCGCCAGCAGCCAGGAGGGGGGACAGGGGGGCTATGGCTACACCTTC
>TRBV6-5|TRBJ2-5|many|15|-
CASSYGTTRGETQYF
TGTGCCAGCAGTTACGGGACTACGAGGGGGGAGACCCAGTACTTC
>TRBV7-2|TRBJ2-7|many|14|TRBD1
CASSFRQGAWEQYF
TGTGCCAGCAGCTTCCGACAGGGGGCGTGGGAGCAGTACTTC
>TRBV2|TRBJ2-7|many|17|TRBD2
CASPSGSSGGSAYEQYF
TGTGCCAGCCCCTCAGGGTCTAGCGGGGGGAGCGCCTACGAGCAGTACTTC
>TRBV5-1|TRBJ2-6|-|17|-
CASSLTGKSSGANVLTF
TGCGCCAGCAGCTTGACAGGGAAGAGCTCTGGGGCCAACGTCCTGACTTTC
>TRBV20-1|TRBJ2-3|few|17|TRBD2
CSAHRPGLDPRTDTQYF
TGCAGTGCTCATCGTCCGGGACTAGATCCACGCACAGATACGCAGTATTTT
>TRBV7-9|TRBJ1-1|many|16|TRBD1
CASSLGTGNTNTEAFF
TGTGCCAGCAGCTTAGGGACAGGCAACACGAACACTGAAGCTTTCTTT
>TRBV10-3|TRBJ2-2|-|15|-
CAITEGGGATGELFF
TGTGCCATCACCGAAGGGGGGGGGGCCACCGGGGAGCTGTTTTTT